The source of this T cell receptor beta chain is a study of blood T cell repertoires in COVID-19. Across the whole study: COVID-19 samples, acute and convalescent, were from the United States, Italy and Spain. Sources were T cells, B-cell-depleted T cells, or PBMCs; the material itself was cDNA or gDNA.

Per the authors' pipeline: Amplification of reference gene primers provided the estimated nucleated cell counts. The data were produced by immunoSEQ multiplex PCR, yet TCRdb's version contains in-frame clones alone and is incomplete. Clone size and V and J calls were adopted from that table, with D and trimming inferred from the DNA. There are under 250,000 clones in the sample; approximately 80% occur only once, and about 9% lies in the top ten. The trim removed 6 bases at V and 4 bases at J, leaving 3 bases unmatched. The germline CDR1 and CDR2 sequences are SNHLY and FYNNEI. This CDR3 comprises 15 residues.

The TCR was taken from a middle-aged man with active or convalescent COVID-19. V gene TRBV2 combines with J gene TRBJ2-5; 15 bases fit TRBD2. Sequencing was carried out using peripheral blood. The CDR3, as DNA: TGTGCCAGCAGACGGACTAGCGGGGGGGCAGAGACCCAGTACTTC. This codes for CASRRTSGGAETQYF.